These 9 T cell receptor beta chains were sequenced from one sample in a study of cytomegalovirus exposure and HLA in healthy donors. The PCR used 60 Vbeta and 13 Jbeta primers. Measured with immunoSEQ multiplex PCR; TCRdb has only the in-frame clones, and not every one. This table holds about 180,000 clones, roughly 80% found once. Sequenced input: PBMCs. Receptor source: a man aged 35-49 years in good health and CMV-seronegative.

This clone was seen only a few times. DNA for the CDR3: TGTGCCAGCACCGAGTCCGCCACAGATACGCAGTATTTT. It encodes CASTESATDTQYF. The chain combines TRBV2 with TRBJ2-3; no clear D gene. Germline CDR1 SNHLY, CDR2 FYNNEI. This CDR3 region has 13 residues. V lost 7 bases, J lost 2 bases, and 10 bases lay in between.

J is TRBJ2-7 and V is TRBV29-1; D is ambiguous. V dropped 6 bases and J dropped 5 bases, with 14 bases sitting between them. This CDR3 comprises 12 residues. Germline V lookup: CDR1 SQVTM, CDR2 ANQGSEA. CDR3 coding DNA: TGCAGCGTATCTGGGCTGGCGAACGAGCAGTACTTC. Protein: CSVSGLANEQYF.

This clone was observed a few times. J is TRBJ2-5 and V is TRBV7-2; D is unresolved. Trimming removed 3 bases at V and 2 bases at J, with 7 bases between. The germline V gene encodes CDR1 SGHTA and CDR2 FQGNSA. The CDR3 extends over 13 amino acids. Written as DNA, the CDR3 is TGTGCCAGCAGCTTGAGCAGGCAAGAGACCCAGTACTTC. Protein product: CASSLSRQETQYF.

V usage is TRBV7-9 and J usage is TRBJ1-1; no clear D gene. Germline values: CDR1 SEHNR, CDR2 FQNEAQ (reference sequence). CDR3 length: 13 residues. The V end was cut by 2 bases, the J end by 4 bases, with 8 bases between. In DNA, the CDR3 is TGTGCCAGCAGCTTAAGCGTAGGCACTGAAGCTTTCTTT. This encodes CASSLSVGTEAFF.

V is TRBV6-6 and J is TRBJ2-7, with TRBD1 matching 7 bases. CDR1 and CDR2 (germline): MNHNY, SVGAGI (reference sequence). Trimming removed 7 bases from V and 3 bases from J; junction bases left unmatched: 9. This CDR3 spans 14 amino acids. The chain's CDR3 is CASTQGQMSYEQYF. The CDR3 DNA sequence: TGTGCCAGCACCCAGGGACAGATGAGCTACGAGCAGTACTTC.

This clone has a single count. This chain joins TRBV7-2 and TRBJ1-3; TRBD1 matches at 7 bases. There are 16 residues in the CDR3. CDR1 and CDR2 from the germline V gene are SGHTA and FQGNSA. Trimming took 1 base from V and 4 from J; bases not matched to a gene: 7. Here the CDR3 reads CASSLVPGGIGNTIYF. CDR3 nucleotide sequence: TGTGCCAGCAGCTTAGTTCCAGGGGGTATAGGAAACACCATATATTTT. The whole variable domain, filled in from reference TRBV7-2 and TRBJ1-3, reads GAGVSQSPSNKVTEKGKDVELRCDPISGHTALYWYRQSLGQGLEFLIYFQGNSAPDKSGLPSDRFSAERTGGSVSTLTIQRTQQEDSAVYLCASSLVPGGIGNTIYFGEGSWLTVV.

The CDR3 region is CASSLQTGTRGLREKLFF. In DNA form, the CDR3 reads TGCGCCAGCAGCTTGCAGACGGGGACGAGGGGGTTGAGAGAAAAACTGTTTTTT. The V and J genes are TRBV5-1 and TRBJ1-4, with D tentatively TRBD1 (6 bases). CDR3 size: 18 residues. V was pared by 1 base and J by 8 bases, with 24 bases between. Germline CDR1 is SGHRS and CDR2 is YFSETQ.

The chain combines TRBV19 with TRBJ2-2; D might be TRBD2 (5 bases). Looked up from germline, CDR1 is LNHDA and CDR2 is SQIVND (reference sequence). The CDR3 covers 16 residues. Trimming left V 6 bases short and J 1 base short, with 15 bases between. CDR3: CASRILPGVNTGELFF. The CDR3 DNA reads as TGTGCCAGTAGAATCCTGCCCGGGGTGAACACCGGGGAGCTGTTTTTT.

This clone was seen a few times. V and J are TRBV6-5 and TRBJ1-2, with TRBD1 as a possible D gene (5 bases). Germline V gene lookup returns CDR1 MNHEY and CDR2 SVGAGI. This CDR3 region has 15 residues. V lost 0 bases to trimming and J lost 3 bases, with 11 bases between them. CDR3 DNA sequence: TGTGCCAGCAGTTACTCGACCGGGGGAGACTATGGCTACACCTTC. Amino acid sequence: CASSYSTGGDYGYTF.